The next 16 T cell receptor beta chains were all read from a single sample in a study of beta chain features in type 1 diabetes. Study observations and caveats: Shorter TCRB CDR3s, moderately but significantly so, were found in Type 1 diabetes patients in all four CD4+ subsets.

As every portion of the isolated RNA was reverse transcribed, the sequencing read expressed TCRB transcripts. The repertoire was sequenced with immunoSEQ multiplex PCR; TCRdb's copy has only in-frame clones and lacks some. The top ten clones hold under 1.5% of a sample with 120,000 to 150,000 clones, about 12% of them seen once. No antigen has been assigned to these receptors. Specimen: central memory CD4+ T cells from blood. Receptors originate from a young man with type 1 diabetes.

The J gene is TRBJ2-5, the V gene TRBV5-1, with D uncertain. Trimming shortened V by 0 bases and J by 1 base, and 7 bases separated the two germline ends. Germline assignment: CDR1 SGHRS and CDR2 YFSETQ. The CDR3 loop spans 14 amino acids. The CDR3 spells CASSLGRSQETQYF. CDR3 bases: TGCGCCAGCAGCTTGGGCAGGTCCCAAGAGACCCAGTACTTC.

This clone was found many times. In the same sample, other DNA sequences code for this CDR3. The chain is built from TRBV2 and TRBJ2-1; possible D gene TRBD2, 5 bases. The CDR3 spans 12 residues. V was trimmed by 4 bases and J by 4 bases, leaving 5 bases between them. The germline gives CDR1 SNHLY, CDR2 FYNNEI. The CDR3 loop is CASSGTYNEQFF. The CDR3 bases are TGTGCCAGCAGTGGGACTTACAATGAGCAGTTCTTC. Full variable domain (missing parts from reference TRBV2 and TRBJ2-1): EPEVTQTPSHQVTQMGQEVILRCVPISNHLYFYWYRQILGQKVEFLVSFYNNEISEKSEIFDDQFSVERPDGSNFTLKIRSTKLEDSAMYFCASSGTYNEQFFGPGTRLTVL.

This rearrangement joins TRBV14 to TRBJ2-5; tentatively, D is TRBD1 (6 bases). Trimming took off 0 bases at V and 2 bases at J, with 19 bases between the two ends. Germline values: CDR1 SGHDN, CDR2 FVKESK. CDR3 size: 18 residues. The chain's CDR3 is CASSQDLGASWEQETQYF. In DNA, the CDR3 is TGTGCCAGCAGCCAAGATTTGGGGGCCTCTTGGGAGCAAGAGACCCAGTACTTC.

This chain links TRBV7-6 with TRBJ2-5, with D perhaps being TRBD1 or TRBD2 (5 bases each). The ends were cut back, 2 bases at V and 5 bases at J, with 12 bases in the middle. From germline, CDR1 is SGHVS and CDR2 FNYEAQ. The CDR3 runs to 14 residues. In nucleotides, the CDR3 is TGTGCCAGCAGCTTATCAGGGAGCCGGGAGACCCAGTACTTC. Amino acid sequence: CASSLSGSRETQYF.

This rearrangement joins TRBV27 to TRBJ2-2; 9 bases are shared with TRBD2. Germline V gives CDR1 MNHEY, CDR2 SMNVEV (reference sequence). V was pared by 5 bases and J by 3 bases, with 4 bases of the junction left unmatched. The CDR3 consists of 15 residues. The CDR3 sequence: CASSIPSGDTGELFF. The CDR3 nucleotides are TGTGCCAGCAGTATCCCTAGCGGGGACACCGGGGAGCTGTTTTTT.

This clone turned up a few times. This sequence joins TRBV27 and TRBJ2-1, with a weak D call TRBD1 (5 bases). The germline V and J ends were trimmed by 0 bases and 10 bases, with 19 bases remaining between them. Germline lookup yields CDR1 MNHEY and CDR2 SMNVEV (reference sequence). This CDR3 has 16 amino acids. As DNA, the CDR3 is TGTGCCAGCAGTTTATCAGGGCAGGGCCTCGGTTGGGAGCAGTTCTTC. Its translation: CASSLSGQGLGWEQFF.

V usage is TRBV7-8 and J usage is TRBJ2-5; D call uncertain. CDR1 and CDR2 from the germline V gene are SGHVS and FQNEAQ. The CDR3 has 15 amino acids. V shed 5 bases and J shed 2 bases, with 15 bases lying between them. CDR3 nucleotides: TGTGCCAGCAGCCTACAGAGTGGCCGGCAAGAGACCCAGTACTTC. Protein: CASSLQSGRQETQYF.

This rearrangement joins TRBV7-8 to TRBJ1-1; no firm D call. The CDR3 length is 15 residues. V was pared by 1 base and J by 0 bases, with 9 bases between. Per the germline V gene, CDR1 is SGHVS and CDR2 is FQNEAQ. The CDR3 DNA sequence: TGTGCCAGCAGCTTAGTTTCTAGTCTGAACACTGAAGCTTTCTTT. Its protein product is CASSLVSSLNTEAFF.

This clone has more than one count but fewer than ten. The chain combines TRBV2 with TRBJ2-1; 10 positions agree with TRBD1. Germline CDR1 is SNHLY and CDR2 is FYNNEI. The CDR3 runs to 15 residues. V lost 2 bases, J lost 5 bases, and 3 bases stayed unmatched. As DNA, the CDR3 is TGTGCCAGCAGTGAACCGGACAGGGGGAACAATGAGCAGTTCTTC. Its protein product is CASSEPDRGNNEQFF.

CDR3 in amino acids: CASSLNRENYGYTF. The CDR3 DNA reads TGCGCCAGCAGCCTGAACAGGGAAAACTATGGCTACACCTTC. The genes are TRBV5-1 and TRBJ1-2, with D perhaps matching TRBD1 (6 bases). The germline V gene encodes CDR1 SGHRS and CDR2 YFSETQ. V was clipped by 4 bases and J by 2 bases, with 12 bases between them. The CDR3 runs 14 residues.

This clone came up a few times. V is TRBV10-3 and J is TRBJ1-2; D is ambiguous. Trimming took 0 bases from V and 4 from J, leaving 9 bases between them. The CDR3 has 14 amino acids. CDR1 ENHRY and CDR2 SYGVKD come from the germline V gene. The CDR3 DNA follows: TGTGCCATCAGTGAGTCGGCAGACACCTATGGCTACACCTTC. It encodes CAISESADTYGYTF.

This clone was observed a handful of times. This chain joins TRBV5-1 and TRBJ2-1; maybe TRBD2 (7 bases). Trimming shortened V by 0 bases and J by 8 bases, and 15 bases separated the two germline ends. The CDR3 totals 15 residues. Looked up from germline, CDR1 is SGHRS and CDR2 is YFSETQ. The CDR3 here is CASSLVAGAGDEQFF. CDR3 bases: TGCGCCAGCAGCTTGGTGGCGGGGGCCGGGGATGAGCAGTTCTTC.

This clone was recorded a few times. This chain joins TRBV6-5 and TRBJ2-7, with D maybe TRBD1 (6 bases). This CDR3 is 13 amino acids long. With 8 bases removed from V and 3 bases from J, the gap between germline ends came to 14 bases. Germline CDR1 is MNHEY and CDR2 is SVGAGI. CDR3 DNA: TGTGCCAGCCGTAACCCACAGGGCTACGAGCAGTACTTC. Amino acids: CASRNPQGYEQYF.

The sample holds a few counts of this clone. The chain employs TRBV18 and TRBJ1-5; the D is unclear. The V end was cut by 6 bases, the J end by 0 bases, with 15 bases between. The germline V gene encodes CDR1 KGHSH and CDR2 LQKENI. This CDR3 comprises 16 residues. In nucleotides, the CDR3 is TGTGCCAGCTCGAAAGACCGAGGTTATAGCAATCAGCCCCAGCATTTT. Protein sequence: CASSKDRGYSNQPQHF.

Only a few counts were recorded for this clone. The rearrangement joins TRBV29-1 to TRBJ2-5; the match to TRBD2 covers 8 bases. In germline, CDR1 is SQVTM, CDR2 ANQGSEA. The junction had 9 bases not matched to a gene; V was cut back by 7 bases and J by 5 bases. The CDR3 has 13 amino acids. For the CDR3, the DNA is TGCAGCGCCTACCTTGGCGGGGGGGAGACCCAGTACTTC. Its translation is CSAYLGGGETQYF.

Of note for this clone: This likely traces to a read error, being one base from a far larger clone. The genes are TRBV18 and TRBJ2-5; the D gene is possibly TRBD2 (6 bases). V dropped 3 bases and J dropped 4 bases, with 12 bases sitting between them. The CDR3 length is 14 residues. The germline V gene encodes CDR1 KGHSH and CDR2 LQKENI. This CDR3 is CASSPRGRGETQYF. CDR3 bases: TGTGCCAGCTCACCGCGGGGTAGGGGAGAGACCCAGTACTTC.